The 15 T cell receptor beta chains below were found in one sample sequenced in a study of blood T cell repertoires in COVID-19. This table comes from immunoSEQ multiplex PCR, and its TCRdb copy is limited to in-frame clones, with some not included. The sample has approximately 150,000 clones; approximately 82% are singletons. Sequencing used peripheral blood. These receptors were obtained from a human donor in a cohort sampled during active COVID-19.

V is TRBV6-5 and J is TRBJ2-7; D ambiguous. The V end was cut by 4 bases, the J end by 5 bases, with 6 bases between. The CDR3 has 11 amino acids. The germline CDR1 and CDR2 sequences are MNHEY and SVGAGI. CDR3 amino acids: CASSSLHEQYF. CDR3 DNA sequence: TGTGCCAGCAGTTCCCTCCACGAGCAGTACTTC.

This clone turned up a few times. V and J are TRBV5-1 and TRBJ1-1; D might be TRBD1 (5 bases). Between the trimmed V and J ends, which lost 3 bases and 7 bases, there was a span of 16 bases. Germline V lookup: CDR1 SGHRS, CDR2 YFSETQ. There are 14 residues in the CDR3. The CDR3: CASSSSSSTVEAFF. The CDR3, as DNA: TGCGCCAGCAGCTCCTCATCCTCGACAGTTGAAGCTTTCTTT.

The genes are TRBV7-2 and TRBJ2-5; TRBD1 matches 8 bases. Germline V gene sequence: CDR1 SGHTA, CDR2 FQGNSA. The CDR3 spans 15 residues. V lost 5 bases to trimming and J lost 5 bases; unmatched junction nucleotides: 10. The CDR3 DNA is TGTGCCAGCAGCCCCCGACAGGGGAATTGGGAGACCCAGTACTTC. Protein: CASSPRQGNWETQYF.

Worth noting for this clone: Being one base from a much bigger clone, this may be a read error. The V and J genes are TRBV5-4 and TRBJ1-2; TRBD1 is a possible D gene (5 bases). CDR3 length: 14 amino acids. Germline CDR1 and CDR2: SGHNT and YYREEE (reference sequence). In nucleotides, the CDR3 is TGTGCCAACAGCTTATCAGGGATGAACTATGGCTACACCTTC. It is translated as CANSLSGMNYGYTF. The variable domain in full, with the rest retrieved from reference TRBV5-4 and TRBJ1-2, is ETGVTQSPTHLIKTRGQQVTLRCSSQSGHNTVSWYQQALGQGPQFIFQYYREEENGRGNFPPRFSGLQFPNYSSELNVNALELDDSALYLCANSLSGMNYGYTFGSGTRLTVV.

This clone occurred once. The J gene is TRBJ1-1, the V gene TRBV6-1; the D gene is possibly TRBD1 (5 bases). Trimming stripped 0 bases from V and 3 bases from J, with 17 bases between. This CDR3 contains 17 residues. Germline V gives CDR1 MNHNS, CDR2 SASEGT. The CDR3 bases are TGTGCCAGCAGTGAAGCAGCAATTTACAGGTCCGACACTGAAGCTTTCTTT. Its protein product is CASSEAAIYRSDTEAFF.

The chain has TRBV28 and TRBJ2-4; a possible D gene is TRBD2 (6 bases). V was trimmed by 5 bases and J by 7 bases, leaving 18 bases between them. CDR1 and CDR2 (germline): MDHEN, SYDVKM. This CDR3 is built from 15 residues. The CDR3 region has the DNA TGTGCCAGCAGTCCTTTCGGGAGTTCGGTGAACATTCAGTACTTC. This encodes CASSPFGSSVNIQYF.

This chain's CDR3 is CASSQPPETQYF. For the CDR3, the DNA is TGTGCCAGCAGCCAACCTCCGGAGACCCAGTACTTC. V and J are TRBV3-1 (or the pseudogene TRBV3-2) and TRBJ2-5; no reliable D call. The CDR3 has 12 residues. Germline V gives CDR1 LGHDT, CDR2 YNNKEL (reference sequence). With 2 bases removed from V and 5 bases from J, the gap between germline ends came to 6 bases.

The chain employs TRBV6-1 and TRBJ2-7; tentative D call: TRBD2 (7 bases). V lost 2 bases, J lost 1 base, and 18 bases lay in between. CDR1 is MNHNS, CDR2 SASEGT, per germline. This CDR3 spans 17 amino acids. The CDR3 loop is CASSERGVAGRSYEQYF. The CDR3 nucleotides are TGTGCCAGCAGTGAAAGGGGGGTAGCGGGTAGGTCCTACGAGCAGTACTTC.

This clone came up a few times. The V call is TRBV28, the J call TRBJ2-3; weak D call: TRBD1 (5 bases). V was clipped by 5 bases and J by 3 bases, with 15 bases between them. From germline, CDR1 is MDHEN and CDR2 SYDVKM. The CDR3 has 15 amino acids. The CDR3 spells CASSHPSPGTDTQYF. The CDR3 nucleotides are TGTGCCAGCAGTCACCCATCCCCAGGGACAGATACGCAGTATTTT.

This chain uses TRBV7-2 with TRBJ2-3; D not certain. The length of the CDR3 is 14 residues. V was pared by 0 bases and J by 2 bases, with 6 bases between. Per the germline V gene, CDR1 is SGHTA and CDR2 is FQGNSA. The CDR3 DNA follows: TGTGCCAGCAGCTTAGCTCTCCTCACAGATACGCAGTATTTT. It translates to CASSLALLTDTQYF.

This rearrangement joins TRBV11-1 to TRBJ2-5; 9 bases fit TRBD1. The V gene end was trimmed by 5 bases and the J gene end by 7 bases; junction bases not matched to a gene: 11. The V gene's germline CDR1 is SGHAT and CDR2 FQDESV (reference sequence). The CDR3 sequence is 15 residues long. CDR3 in amino acids: CASSQNRDRVGTQYF. The CDR3 nucleotides are TGTGCCAGCAGCCAAAACCGGGACAGGGTCGGGACCCAGTACTTC.

This chain connects TRBV21-1 to TRBJ2-1; TRBD1 reflects the table's D call only, with no check against the DNA. TRBV21-1 is a documented pseudogene. The CDR3 is made up of 24 amino acids. The CDR3 region has the DNA TGTGCCAGCAGGACCCCTCGGCGGGACAGGGGGCCACGGACTAGACCGAGATCCTACAATGAGCAGTTCTTC. Translating it yields CASRTPRRDRGPRTRPRSYNEQFF.

Comment on this clone: One end of the junction does not line up with germline, which may come from a read error. The chain couples TRBV12-5 to TRBJ2-7; 7 nucleotides agree with TRBD1. This CDR3 has 13 residues. Germline-derived CDR1 and CDR2 are LGHNT and FRNRAP. CDR3 sequence (DNA): TGTGCTAGTGGCTTGGGACAGTCCTACGAGCAGTACTTC. This sequence encodes CASGLGQSYEQYF.

V usage is TRBV6-5 and J usage is TRBJ1-3; D ambiguous. V shed 7 bases and J shed 4 bases, with 11 bases lying between them. CDR1 and CDR2 (germline): MNHEY, SVGAGI. This CDR3 has 13 residues. The CDR3 coding sequence is TGTGCCAGCACCACTAGAGGGGGAAACACCATATATTTT. It yields the protein CASTTRGGNTIYF.

The chain recombines TRBV4-2 with TRBJ2-3; 11 positions match TRBD2. CDR3 length: 16 amino acids. The germline V gene encodes CDR1 LGHNA and CDR2 YNFKEQ. V lost 1 base, J lost 5 bases, and 5 bases stayed unmatched. This chain's CDR3 is CASSQVAGGPVDTQYF. Written as DNA, the CDR3 is TGTGCCAGCAGCCAAGTAGCGGGAGGGCCAGTAGATACGCAGTATTTT.